This TCR beta chain was captured in a study of CD8 T cells in Susac syndrome (dated 2019 in TCRdb). With respect to the entire study: Among the Susac syndrome patients who were sequenced, clinically active disease was present in more than 5 and clinical remission was observed in under ten. At blood withdrawal, Susac syndrome patients were therapy-naive, treated with corticosteroids (with IVIg additionally given to some), or treated with IVIg alone. Repertoire sequencing was used to test whether CD8+ T cell activation and differentiation in Susac syndrome was antigen driven. Clonality of the CD8+ T cell repertoire was compared between about a dozen healthy donors, roughly 14 Susac syndrome patients and about 15 multiple sclerosis patients.

Overall study results and their limits: In the total CD8+ and CD8+ TEMRA repertoires, more than 15 and five Susac-specific public clones, respectively, were identified. Clonal expansion was seen in Susac syndrome CD8+ repertoires, peaking in CD8+ TEMRA cells and being greater in clinically active patients than in remitting ones. The number of individuals in the TCR sequencing and HLA analysis was acknowledged as relatively small.

V is cut by 4 bases and J by 6 bases, and the space between the germline ends is 17 bases. Based on the germline V gene, the CDR1 and CDR2 sequences are SGHRS and YFSETQ. Counted from cysteine to phenylalanine, this CDR3 has 14 amino acids. Only the CDR3 DNA is retained, 42 bases long and in frame from the first base. Worth noting for this clonotype: The antigen it recognizes is unknown. No per-base quality is available; no much larger clone lies one base away.

Peripheral blood CD8+ and CD4+ T cells from healthy donors, Susac syndrome patients and multiple sclerosis patients were profiled by high-throughput TCR beta sequencing. The Susac syndrome patients fulfilled recently defined diagnostic criteria for either definite or probable disease. Bulk CD8+ and CD4+ T cells were purified by magnetic negative isolation, while CD8+ TEMRA cells were enriched using FACS. Blood was drawn into EDTA tubes, processed within 24 hours, and PBMCs were isolated by density gradient centrifugation. PBMCs destined for TCR sequencing were cryopreserved in liquid nitrogen and later thawed in a 37 °C water bath. Purity of sorted or isolated CD4+, CD8+ and CD8+ TEMRA cells was at least 90%. RNA was extracted using the RNeasy kit, and roughly 0.5 to 1 ug of the RNA was reverse transcribed with random hexamers. The immunoSEQ multiplex PCR assay, which covers 54 Vbeta and 13 Jbeta segments, was used to amplify TCR beta CDR3 regions. To correct PCR amplification bias, a synthetic template baseline was used for both primer optimization and computational correction. The paper's data handling went like this. Reads were assigned to V, D and J genes according to IMGT and analyzed in immunoSEQ Analyzer, with only productive sequences retained. Clonality was computed as one minus Shannon entropy normalized by log2 of the number of productive unique sequences. Public and private clones were assessed among the 100 most prevalent clones of each patient and control. A clone was defined as Susac-specific if it was absent from the healthy and MS cohorts, from some 1,100 published viral clones and from other ImmuneACCESS disease sequences. Using fastp trimming at Q25 and MiXCR clonotype assembly, TCRdb reanalyzed the public sequencing data and kept in-frame beta chains. Merged by CDR3 protein, the rows form single entries marked with the most common genes and DNA. TCRdb's processing, not the authors', yielded these V and J calls. Across this sample there are tens of thousands of distinct CDR3 sequences, with around 96% seen only once. 0.62% of the sample comes from the top ten.

The rearranged segments are TRBV5-1 and TRBJ2-7; no D gene can be assigned with confidence. The sequence came from a human donor with Susac syndrome. The sequencing sample was made of CD8+ T cells from PBMCs. The DNA sequence is given as TGCGCCAGCAGCCCCGACCCTAGGGCGTCCGAGCAGTACTTC. This sequence encodes CASSPDPRASEQYF.